Listed below are T cell receptor beta chains from one sample, sequenced in a study of cytomegalovirus exposure and HLA in healthy donors. Assay: immunoSEQ multiplex PCR; the TCRdb copy retains only in-frame clones and omits some. The table lists under 150,000 clones, approximately 70% of them singletons. Material: PBMCs. The receptors stem from a woman aged 40 to 55 in good health and CMV-seropositive. Both conserved end residues are part of each CDR3. D genes are given only for firm matches. Clone size, where shown, is once, few, many, or a class for clones that have expanded.

CDR3nt: TGTGCCAGCAGCCGGGGGGGGAGCACAGATACGCAGTATTTT; CDR3aa: CASSRGGSTDTQYF; d_gene: TRBD2; j_gene: TRBJ2-3; abundance: few; v_gene: TRBV13; len: 14
CDR3nt: TGTGCCAGCAGTGTAGAGAGGTCGGGGAGGACCGGGGAGCTGTTTTTT; CDR3aa: CASSVERSGRTGELFF; d_gene: .; j_gene: TRBJ2-2; abundance: .; v_gene: TRBV25-1; len: 16
CDR3nt: TGCGCCAGCAGCGGCGGGACCGGGGCCAACGTCCTGACTTTC; CDR3aa: CASSGGTGANVLTF; d_gene: .; j_gene: TRBJ2-6; abundance: .; v_gene: TRBV5-1; len: 14
CDR3nt: TGTGCCTGGTCCACAGGGAAGGAGACCCAGTACTTC; CDR3aa: CAWSTGKETQYF; d_gene: .; j_gene: TRBJ2-5; abundance: .; v_gene: TRBV30; len: 12
CDR3nt: TGTGCCAGCAGCTTAGACCCTATTCGGGCCCAGTACTTC; CDR3aa: CASSLDPIRAQYF; d_gene: .; j_gene: TRBJ2-5; abundance: .; v_gene: TRBV7-9; len: 13
CDR3nt: TGTGCCAGCAGCCTGAGAACAGGTCAGTCCTACGAGCAGTACTTC; CDR3aa: CASSLRTGQSYEQYF; d_gene: .; j_gene: TRBJ2-7; abundance: .; v_gene: TRBV6-5; len: 15
CDR3nt: TGTGCCAGCAGTTCCGACGGAGGGACTAACTATGGCTACACCTTC; CDR3aa: CASSSDGGTNYGYTF; d_gene: .; j_gene: TRBJ1-2; abundance: few; v_gene: TRBV6-5; len: 15
CDR3nt: TGTGCCAGCAGCCCTAGCGGGAGGAGTGAGCAGTTCTTC; CDR3aa: CASSPSGRSEQFF; d_gene: TRBD2; j_gene: TRBJ2-1; abundance: .; v_gene: TRBV9; len: 13
CDR3nt: TGTGCCAGCAGTTCAGGACAGGGGGCTTCAGATACGCAGTATTTT; CDR3aa: CASSSGQGASDTQYF; d_gene: TRBD1; j_gene: TRBJ2-3; abundance: .; v_gene: TRBV28; len: 15
CDR3nt: TGTGCCAGCAGTGCCTCCGGGACAGGCAATCAGCCCCAGCATTTT; CDR3aa: CASSASGTGNQPQHF; d_gene: TRBD1; j_gene: TRBJ1-5; abundance: .; v_gene: TRBV25-1; len: 15
CDR3nt: TGTGCCAGCAACCCGAGGGACACTGAAGCTTTCTTT; CDR3aa: CASNPRDTEAFF; d_gene: .; j_gene: TRBJ1-1; abundance: .; v_gene: TRBV28; len: 12
CDR3nt: TGTGCCACCAGCAGAGACAGAGCGGGAGCCGGGGAGCTGTTTTTT; CDR3aa: CATSRDRAGAGELFF; d_gene: TRBD2; j_gene: TRBJ2-2; abundance: once; v_gene: TRBV15; len: 15
CDR3nt: TGTGCCAGCAGCGTAACTAGCGGCTCCTACGAGCAGTACTTC; CDR3aa: CASSVTSGSYEQYF; d_gene: TRBD2; j_gene: TRBJ2-7; abundance: .; v_gene: TRBV9; len: 14
CDR3nt: TGTGCCAGCAGTCCACGGACAGGGGCCTTCTCCTACGAGCAGTACTTC; CDR3aa: CASSPRTGAFSYEQYF; d_gene: TRBD1; j_gene: TRBJ2-7; abundance: .; v_gene: TRBV2; len: 16
CDR3nt: TGCGCCAGCAGCCAAAGCTTCGTGGGTAGCGGGAGAAATGAGCAGTTCTTC; CDR3aa: CASSQSFVGSGRNEQFF; d_gene: TRBD2; j_gene: TRBJ2-1; abundance: few; v_gene: TRBV4-3; len: 17
CDR3nt: TGTGCCAGCAGCCCCAGACTCTTAACGGACACTGAAGCTTTCTTT; CDR3aa: CASSPRLLTDTEAFF; d_gene: .; j_gene: TRBJ1-1; abundance: once; v_gene: TRBV9; len: 15
CDR3nt: TGTGCCAGCAGTGACCCCGGGACTAGCGGAAGCACAGATACGCAGTATTTT; CDR3aa: CASSDPGTSGSTDTQYF; d_gene: TRBD2; j_gene: TRBJ2-3; abundance: .; v_gene: TRBV2; len: 17
CDR3nt: TGTGCCAGCAGCGCTTGGGTCCTCGGGGGAGCAACCTACGAGCAGTACTTC; CDR3aa: CASSAWVLGGATYEQYF; d_gene: .; j_gene: TRBJ2-7; abundance: few; v_gene: TRBV5-6; len: 17
CDR3nt: TGTGCCAGCAGCTTAGGCGGGTTCTACAATGAGCAGTTCTTC; CDR3aa: CASSLGGFYNEQFF; d_gene: .; j_gene: TRBJ2-1; abundance: few; v_gene: TRBV13; len: 14
CDR3nt: TGTGCCAGCAGCTTAGGGCAGGGTAGAACTTTCTTT; CDR3aa: CASSLGQGRTFF; d_gene: .; j_gene: TRBJ1-1; abundance: .; v_gene: TRBV7-9; len: 12
CDR3nt: TGTGCCAGCTCACCAGGGCAGTCTGGGGCGAACACTGAAGCTTTCTTT; CDR3aa: CASSPGQSGANTEAFF; d_gene: .; j_gene: TRBJ1-1; abundance: .; v_gene: TRBV18; len: 16
CDR3nt: TGCGCCAGCAGCCTCAATAGAGTTTACACTGAAGCTTTCTTT; CDR3aa: CASSLNRVYTEAFF; d_gene: .; j_gene: TRBJ1-1; abundance: .; v_gene: TRBV4-1; len: 14